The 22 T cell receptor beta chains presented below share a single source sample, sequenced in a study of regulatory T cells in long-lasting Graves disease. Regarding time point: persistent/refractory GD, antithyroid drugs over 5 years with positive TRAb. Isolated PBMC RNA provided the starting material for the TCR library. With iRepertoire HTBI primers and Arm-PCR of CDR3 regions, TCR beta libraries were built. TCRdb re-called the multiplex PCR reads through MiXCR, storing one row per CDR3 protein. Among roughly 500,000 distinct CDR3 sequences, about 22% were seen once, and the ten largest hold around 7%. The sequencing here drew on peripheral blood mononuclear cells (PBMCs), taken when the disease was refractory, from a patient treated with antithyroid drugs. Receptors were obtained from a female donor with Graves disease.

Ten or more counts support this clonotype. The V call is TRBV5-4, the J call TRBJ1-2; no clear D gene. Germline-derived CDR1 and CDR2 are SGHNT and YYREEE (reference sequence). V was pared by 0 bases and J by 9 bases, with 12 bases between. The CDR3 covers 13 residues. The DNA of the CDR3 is TGTGCCAGCAGCTTGGTAGTACAGCAGAGCTACACCTTC. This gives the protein CASSLVVQQSYTF.

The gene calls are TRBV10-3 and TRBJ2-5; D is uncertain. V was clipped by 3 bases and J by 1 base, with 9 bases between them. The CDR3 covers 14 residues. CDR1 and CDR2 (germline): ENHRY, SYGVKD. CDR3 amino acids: CAISDMETQETQYF. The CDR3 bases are TGTGCCATCAGTGATATGGAGACCCAAGAGACCCAGTACTTC.

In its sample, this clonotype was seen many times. This CDR3 reads CASTAARSYEQYF. The CDR3 DNA follows: TGTGCCAGCACGGCGGCACGCTCCTACGAGCAGTACTTC. The chain combines TRBV28 with TRBJ2-7; D is uncertain. V was clipped by 7 bases and J by 0 bases, with 10 bases between them. Germline V lookup: CDR1 MDHEN, CDR2 SYDVKM. The CDR3 sequence is 13 residues long.

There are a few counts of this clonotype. The CDR3 DNA reads TGTGCCAGCAGCTCCTCTCAGGGGGCGTTTGACTATGGCTACACCTTC. Residues: CASSSSQGAFDYGYTF. J is TRBJ1-2 and V is TRBV4-2; TRBD1 matches at 8 bases. The junction had 11 bases not matched to a gene; V was cut back by 5 bases and J by 3 bases. Germline V gives CDR1 LGHNA, CDR2 YNFKEQ. The CDR3 sequence is 16 residues long.

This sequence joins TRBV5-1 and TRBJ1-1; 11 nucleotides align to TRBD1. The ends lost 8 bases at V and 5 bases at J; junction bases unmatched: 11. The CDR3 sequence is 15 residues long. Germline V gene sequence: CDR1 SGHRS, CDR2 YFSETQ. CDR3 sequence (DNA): TGCGCCAGTCGGACAGGGGGCGGGCGGAGGACTGAAGCTTTCTTT. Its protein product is CASRTGGGRRTEAFF. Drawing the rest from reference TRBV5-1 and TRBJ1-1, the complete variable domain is KAGVTQTPRYLIKTRGQQVTLSCSPISGHRSVSWYQQTPGQGLQFLFEYFSETQRNKGNFPGRFSGRQFSNSRSEMNVSTLELGDSALYLCASRTGGGRRTEAFFGQGTRLTVV.

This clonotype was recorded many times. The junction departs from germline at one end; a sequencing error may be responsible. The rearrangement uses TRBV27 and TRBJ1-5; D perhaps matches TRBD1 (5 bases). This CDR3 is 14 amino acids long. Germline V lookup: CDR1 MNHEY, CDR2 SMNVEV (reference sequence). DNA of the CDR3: TGCGCCAGCAGCTTGTTGGGGGGGAATCAGCCCCAGCATTTT. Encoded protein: CASSLLGGNQPQHF.

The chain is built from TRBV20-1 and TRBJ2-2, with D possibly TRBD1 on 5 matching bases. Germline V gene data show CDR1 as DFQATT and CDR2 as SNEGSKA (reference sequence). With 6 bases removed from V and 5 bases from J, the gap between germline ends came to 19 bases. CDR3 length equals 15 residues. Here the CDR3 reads CSAPDRAERTGELFF. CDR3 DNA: TGCAGTGCCCCAGACAGAGCCGAAAGAACCGGGGAGCTGTTTTTT.

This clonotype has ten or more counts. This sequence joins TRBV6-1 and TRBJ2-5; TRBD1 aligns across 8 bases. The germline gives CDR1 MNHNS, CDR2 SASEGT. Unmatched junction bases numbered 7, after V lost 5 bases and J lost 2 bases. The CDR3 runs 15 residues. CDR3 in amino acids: CASSRQGTGQETQYF. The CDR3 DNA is TGTGCCAGCAGTAGACAGGGGACGGGACAAGAGACCCAGTACTTC.

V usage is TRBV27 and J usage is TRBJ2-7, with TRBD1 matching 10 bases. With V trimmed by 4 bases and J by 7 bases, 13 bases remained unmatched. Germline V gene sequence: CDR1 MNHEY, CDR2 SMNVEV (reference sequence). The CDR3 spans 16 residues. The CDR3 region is CASSSRPGTGVSEQYF. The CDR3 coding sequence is TGTGCCAGCAGTTCCCGCCCCGGGACAGGGGTTAGTGAGCAGTACTTC.

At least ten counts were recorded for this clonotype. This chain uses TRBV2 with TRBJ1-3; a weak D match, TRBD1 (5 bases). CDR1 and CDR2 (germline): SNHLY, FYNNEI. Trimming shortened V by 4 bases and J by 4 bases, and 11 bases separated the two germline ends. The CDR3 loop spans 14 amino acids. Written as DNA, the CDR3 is TGTGCCAGCAGTGCCACGGGGGAGGGAAACACCATATATTTT. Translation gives CASSATGEGNTIYF.

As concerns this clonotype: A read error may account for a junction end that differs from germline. CDR3 in DNA: TGCGCCAACAGACGCGACAGGGTGGAGGAGACCCAGTACTTC. Protein: CANRRDRVEETQYF. This chain uses TRBV12-3 or TRBV12-4 with TRBJ2-5, with TRBD1 matching over 7 bases. CDR3 length equals 14 residues.

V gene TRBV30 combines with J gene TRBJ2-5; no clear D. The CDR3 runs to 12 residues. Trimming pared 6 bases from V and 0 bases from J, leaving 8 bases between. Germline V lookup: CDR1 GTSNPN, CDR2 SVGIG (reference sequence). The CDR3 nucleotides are TGTGCCTGTAAAGGATACCAAGAGACCCAGTACTTC. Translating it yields CACKGYQETQYF.

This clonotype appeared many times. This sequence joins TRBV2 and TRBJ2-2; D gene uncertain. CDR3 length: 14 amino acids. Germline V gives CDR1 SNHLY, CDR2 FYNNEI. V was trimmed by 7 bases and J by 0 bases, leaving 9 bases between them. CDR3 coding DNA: TGTGCCAGCATCGGCAGGACGAACACCGGGGAGCTGTTTTTT. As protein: CASIGRTNTGELFF.

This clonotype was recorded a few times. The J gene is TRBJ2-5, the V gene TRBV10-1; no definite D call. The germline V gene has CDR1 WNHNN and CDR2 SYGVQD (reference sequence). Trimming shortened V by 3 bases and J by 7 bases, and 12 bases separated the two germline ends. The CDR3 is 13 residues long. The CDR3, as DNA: TGCGCCAGCAGTGAATCTGGGAAGGGGACCCAGTACTTC. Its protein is CASSESGKGTQYF.

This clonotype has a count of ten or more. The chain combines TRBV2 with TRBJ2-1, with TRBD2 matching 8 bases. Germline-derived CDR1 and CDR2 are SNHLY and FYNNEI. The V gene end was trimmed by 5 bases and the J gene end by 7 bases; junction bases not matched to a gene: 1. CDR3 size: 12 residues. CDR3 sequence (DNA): TGTGCCAGCAGTTTAGCGGGAAATGAGCAGTTCTTC. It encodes CASSLAGNEQFF.

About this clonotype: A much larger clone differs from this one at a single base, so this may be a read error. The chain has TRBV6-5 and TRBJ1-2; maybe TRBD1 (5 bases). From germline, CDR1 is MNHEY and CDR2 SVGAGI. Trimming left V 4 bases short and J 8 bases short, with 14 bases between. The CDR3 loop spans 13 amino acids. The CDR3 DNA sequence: TGTGCCAGCAGTTCCGAGGGACTATTGGGCTACACCTTC. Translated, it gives CASSSEGLLGYTF.

This chain's CDR3 is CASSTRDRGQQSTDTQYF. The CDR3 nucleotides read TGTGCCAGTAGTACCCGGGACAGGGGCCAACAAAGCACAGATACGCAGTATTTT. The J gene is TRBJ2-3, the V gene TRBV19, with 10 bases matching TRBD1. The junction had 10 bases not matched to a gene; V was cut back by 4 bases and J by 0 bases. This CDR3 contains 18 residues. The germline V gene encodes CDR1 LNHDA and CDR2 SQIVND (reference sequence).

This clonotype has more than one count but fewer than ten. CDR3 loop: CASSTRRTGITGELFF. The CDR3, as DNA: TGTGCCAGCAGCACGCGGCGGACAGGGATCACCGGGGAGCTGTTTTTT. The chain joins TRBV7-8 to TRBJ2-2; 8 bases agree with TRBD1. The CDR3 is 16 residues long. In germline, CDR1 is SGHVS, CDR2 FQNEAQ. After removal of 5 bases from V and 4 bases from J, the junction contained 9 bases not matched to a gene.

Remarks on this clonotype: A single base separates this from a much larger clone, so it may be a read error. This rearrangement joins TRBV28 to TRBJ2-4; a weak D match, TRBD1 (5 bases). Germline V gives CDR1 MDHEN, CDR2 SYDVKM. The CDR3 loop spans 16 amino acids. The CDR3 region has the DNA TGTGCCAGCAGTGCACACAGGACCCAAGCCAAAGACATTCAGTACTTC. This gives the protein CASSAHRTQAKDIQYF.

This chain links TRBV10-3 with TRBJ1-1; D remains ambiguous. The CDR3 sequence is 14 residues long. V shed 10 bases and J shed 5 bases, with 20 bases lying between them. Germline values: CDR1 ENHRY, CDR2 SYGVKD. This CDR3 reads CATSRESGRTEAFF. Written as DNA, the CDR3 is TGTGCCACCAGCCGCGAATCGGGTAGAACTGAAGCTTTCTTT.

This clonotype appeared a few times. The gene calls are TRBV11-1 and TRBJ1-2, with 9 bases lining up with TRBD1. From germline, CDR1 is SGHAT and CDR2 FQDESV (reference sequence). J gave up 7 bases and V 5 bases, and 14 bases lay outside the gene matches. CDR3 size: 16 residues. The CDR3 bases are TGTGCCAGCAGCCAACCCCTTGGCGGGACAGGGTCTGGCTACACCTTC. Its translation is CASSQPLGGTGSGYTF.

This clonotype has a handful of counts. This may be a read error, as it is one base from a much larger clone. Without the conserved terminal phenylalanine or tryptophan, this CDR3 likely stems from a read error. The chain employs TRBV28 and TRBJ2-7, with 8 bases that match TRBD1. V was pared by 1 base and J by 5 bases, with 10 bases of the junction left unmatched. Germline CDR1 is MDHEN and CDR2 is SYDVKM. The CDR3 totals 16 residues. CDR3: CASSLLWRTGSHEQYL. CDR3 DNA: TGTGCCAGCAGTTTATTGTGGCGGACAGGGAGCCACGAGCAGTACCTC.